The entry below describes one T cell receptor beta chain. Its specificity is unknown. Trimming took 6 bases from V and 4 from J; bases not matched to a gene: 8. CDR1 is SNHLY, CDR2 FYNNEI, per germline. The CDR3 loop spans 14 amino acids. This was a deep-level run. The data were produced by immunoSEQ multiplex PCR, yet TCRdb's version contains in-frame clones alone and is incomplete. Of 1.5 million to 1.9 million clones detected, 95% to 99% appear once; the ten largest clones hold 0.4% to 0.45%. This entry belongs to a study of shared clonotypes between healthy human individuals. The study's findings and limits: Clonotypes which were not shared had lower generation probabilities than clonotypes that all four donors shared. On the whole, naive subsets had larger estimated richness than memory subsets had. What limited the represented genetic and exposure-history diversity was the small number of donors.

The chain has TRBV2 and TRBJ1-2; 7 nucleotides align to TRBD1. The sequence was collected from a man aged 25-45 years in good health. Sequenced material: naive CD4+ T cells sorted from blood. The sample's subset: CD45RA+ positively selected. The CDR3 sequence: CASSPGGGSYGYTF. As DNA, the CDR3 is TGTGCCAGCAGCCCAGGGGGAGGATCCTATGGCTACACCTTC.